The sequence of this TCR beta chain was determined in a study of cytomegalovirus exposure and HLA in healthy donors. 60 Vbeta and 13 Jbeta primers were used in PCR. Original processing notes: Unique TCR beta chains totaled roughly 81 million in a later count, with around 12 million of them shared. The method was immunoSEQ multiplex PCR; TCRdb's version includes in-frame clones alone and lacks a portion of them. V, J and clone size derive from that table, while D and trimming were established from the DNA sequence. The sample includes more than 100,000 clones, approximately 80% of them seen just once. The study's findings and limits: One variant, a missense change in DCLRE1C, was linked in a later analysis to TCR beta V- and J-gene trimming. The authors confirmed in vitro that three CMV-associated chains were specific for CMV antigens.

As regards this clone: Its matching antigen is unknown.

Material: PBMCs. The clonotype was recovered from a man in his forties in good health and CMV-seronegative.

The CDR3 region is CASSLDSGYEQYF. CDR3 coding DNA: TGTGCCAGCAGCTTAGACAGCGGCTACGAGCAGTACTTC. The chain employs TRBV11-2 and TRBJ2-7, with a possible D match to TRBD2 (5 bases). V lost 0 bases, J lost 3 bases, and 6 bases lay in between. Looked up from germline, CDR1 is SGHAT and CDR2 is FQNNGV. The CDR3 is 13 residues long.